This T cell receptor (beta chain) was sequenced for a study of shared clonotypes between healthy human individuals (dated by TCRdb to the early 2020s). Describing the broader study: A couple of women and a few men aged 18 to 49 years were included in the cohort. For each donor, three plates each were used for CD4 naive and CD4 memory, two plates were used for CD8 naive, and one plate was used for CD8 memory. To estimate repertoire size and how much clonotype sharing occurs between individuals, the study deeply sequenced the blood TCR repertoires of roughly 5 healthy adults. To increase sequencing depth and limit assay-specific biases, TCR repertoire library preparation and sequencing were carried out by different laboratories using diverse techniques. Each donor's leukapheresis produced roughly between about 0.9 and 9.5 billion PBMCs.

Using the deep immunoSEQ assay, TCR CDR3 regions were amplified from genomic DNA by multiplex PCR. Extracted genomic DNA from each cell subset was distributed evenly across all wells of several immunoSEQ 96-well plates, and each plate was treated as a replicate. For sorted subsets, roughly 190 ng of genomic DNA, equivalent to some 30,000 T cell genomes, went into each replicate PCR. The purified libraries were quantified using a Qubit 3.0 fluorometer, sized with a Bioanalyzer 2100, and then quantified again using the KAPA Library Quantification kit. Every immunoSEQ 96-well plate was sequenced on a dedicated single-read 150-cycle Illumina NextSeq 550 flow cell. In the authors' own workflow: Because only junctional sequences without quality scores were contained in the immunoSEQ output, filtering matching that applied to full-length reads could not be performed. To assign V/J genes and CDR3, sequences were annotated using PyIR, a Python wrapper for IgBLAST v1.9, with IMGT germline references. Reads were filtered out if the reads had weak V/J assignments (E-value above 1e-6), no CDR3, stop codons, out-of-frame junctions, or ambiguous translated residues. V3J clonotypes were defined as sequences sharing an identical inferred V gene, J gene, and CDR3 amino acid sequence. The percentage overlap between two repertoires was calculated by dividing the number of shared unique clonotypes by the size of the smaller repertoire. Three approaches were used to assess repertoire richness: RTK rarefaction, the Chao1 estimator, and Recon v2.1 estimates of unobserved clonotypes. Generation probabilities were computed with OLGA for all TCRbeta clonotypes obtained by the gDNA method from a handful of donors. Here the immuneACCESS table is served through TCRdb, limited to in-frame sequences with V and J called. Missing clones are a known gap in these copies; in checked studies unresolved V genes cover under half, and the rest lacks a known reason. The DNA gave D and trimming, while V, J and clone size come from that table. The sample has over a million clones on record, approximately 96% of them singletons. Approximately 1.2% of the sample belongs to the ten largest clones.

With respect to this clone: Its recognized antigen is unknown. Base qualities were left out, and no much larger clone turns up one base away.

The donors were healthy, HIV-negative adults who had no recently reported acute infections or vaccinations. Every donor was a Caucasian adult residing in Nashville, Tennessee, USA. CD4+ T cells were enriched by magnetic negative selection, after which naive cells were positively selected on CD45RA and the negative fraction was taken as the memory subset. Blood was collected by leukapheresis, and PBMCs were isolated by Ficoll-Histopaque density gradient centrifugation and then cryopreserved in liquid nitrogen vapor phase. Purity and quantity of every magnetically sorted T cell population were checked by analytical flow cytometry. Genomic DNA was isolated from each sorted fraction and quantified by UV absorbance on a Nanodrop 2000c. Study-wide findings and limitations: Higher generation probabilities were observed for clonotypes shared by all four sorted-subset donors than for non-shared clonotypes. Pairwise subsampling led to the expectation that sequencing depth would affect the degree of clonotype sharing among donors. The genetic and exposure-history diversity represented was limited by the small number of donors. Naive subsets generally had larger estimated clonotype richness than memory subsets did. Across a handful of donors, about 5.2% of naive CD4, approximately 3.5% of naive CD8, approximately 2.5% of memory CD4, and about 0.4% of memory CD8 clonotypes were shared. Rarefaction of sorted-subset datasets indicated incomplete sequencing despite the large sequencing depth. Sampling was restricted to blood, and TCR repertoires in tissue are likely to differ from TCR repertoires in blood.

The receptor was derived from a man between 25 and 39 years old in good health. Sequenced: naive CD4+ T cells sorted from blood. The sample's cell subset or site, from its label and the paper: CD45RA+ positively selected.

The CDR3 reads CASSRPNYGYTF. The nucleotides are TGTGCCAGCAGCAGACCAAACTATGGCTACACCTTC. The chain couples TRBV25-1 to TRBJ1-2; the D gene lacks a confident call. Trimming costs V 6 bases and J 2 bases, and their ends lie 7 bases apart. There are 12 amino acids in the CDR3, from cysteine to phenylalanine inclusive. Kept here is only the CDR3 DNA, which spans 36 bases and is read in frame from base 1. CDR1 and CDR2, looked up from the germline V gene, are MGHDK and SYGVNS.